The present T cell receptor (beta chain) was sequenced within a study of beta chain features in type 1 diabetes. As for this clone: Its antigen is unidentified.

The J segment lost 0 bases and the V segment lost 4 bases, leaving 7 bases of the junction unmatched. Per germline, CDR1 MNHNS and CDR2 SASEGT. The CDR3 sequence is 16 residues long. Findings of the study overall: Shorter TCRB CDR3s, moderately but significantly so, were found in Type 1 diabetes patients in all four CD4+ subsets.

Investigators reverse transcribed all isolated RNA, so they sequenced expressed TCRB transcripts. Here immunoSEQ multiplex PCR was the method, and the copy in TCRdb shows in-frame clones only, minus some. The profile shows 500,000 to 850,000 clones, over 11% of them singletons. Blood was drawn once from each donor into heparinised tubes. The draws averaged roughly 120 mL. Sorting based on CD45RO/CCR7/CD25/CD127/CD95/CD27 separated CD4+ naive, central memory, regulatory and stem cell-like memory cells. Purity above 95% was achieved in all sorted populations. The source material was naive CD4+ T cells from blood. This receptor was taken from a man aged 18 to 29 with type 1 diabetes. The chain couples TRBV6-1 to TRBJ2-3, with 7 bases matching TRBD1. CDR3 sequence reads: CASSGQGFASTDTQYF. CDR3 nucleotide sequence: TGTGCCAGCAGTGGACAGGGATTCGCGAGCACAGATACGCAGTATTTT.